The clone carrying this T cell receptor beta chain was counted only a few times. Its antigen remains unidentified. The data were obtained in a study of response to subunit inactivated influenza vaccine. Notes on the study in general: Authors proposed each seasonal influenza vaccination draws in few new T cells.

Each CDR3 protein gets one entry after TCRdb re-called the RT-PCR reads with MiXCR. The sample contains 600,000 to 850,000 distinct CDR3 sequences, less than 15% of which appear only once. Trimming left V 0 bases short and J 1 base short, with 13 bases between. CDR1 and CDR2 (germline): MNHEY, SVGEGT. The CDR3 consists of 16 residues. The rearrangement joins TRBV6-2 or TRBV6-3 to TRBJ2-7, with D possibly TRBD2 on 5 matching bases. The sequence was obtained from a man in his fifties who received an inactivated influenza vaccine. The sequencing here drew on PBMCs from blood, taken about 14 days before vaccination. CDR3 in DNA: TGTGCCAGCAGTTACTCCCCAGCGGTGGGGTCCTACGAGCAGTACTTC. It specifies CASSYSPAVGSYEQYF.